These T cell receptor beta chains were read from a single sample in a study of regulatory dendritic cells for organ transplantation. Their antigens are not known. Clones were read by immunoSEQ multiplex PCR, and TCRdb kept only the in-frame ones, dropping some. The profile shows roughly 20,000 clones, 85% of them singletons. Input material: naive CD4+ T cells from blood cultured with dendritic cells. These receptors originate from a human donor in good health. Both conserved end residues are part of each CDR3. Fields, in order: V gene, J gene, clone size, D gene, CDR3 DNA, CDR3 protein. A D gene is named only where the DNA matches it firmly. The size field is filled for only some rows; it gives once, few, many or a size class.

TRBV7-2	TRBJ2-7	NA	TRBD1	TGTGCCAGCAGCTTACAGACAGGGGGTACCTACGAGCAGTACTTC	CASSLQTGGTYEQYF
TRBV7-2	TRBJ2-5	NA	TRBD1	TGTGCCAGCAGCTTAGGGGGACAGGTCCAAGAGACCCAGTACTTC	CASSLGGQVQETQYF
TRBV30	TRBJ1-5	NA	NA	TGTGCCTGGAGTCAAAGCAATCAGCCCCAGCATTTT	CAWSQSNQPQHF
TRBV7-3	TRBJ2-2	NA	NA	TGTGCCAGCAGCCCTGACGCTGGGATTGGGGAGCTGTTTTTT	CASSPDAGIGELFF
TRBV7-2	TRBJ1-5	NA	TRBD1	TGTGCCAGCAGCCCCGACAGGGGCGACGAGCCCCAGCATTTT	CASSPDRGDEPQHF
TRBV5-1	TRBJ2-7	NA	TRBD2	TGCGCCAGCAGCTTGGCCCGCCCTAGCGGGTACGAGCAGTACTTC	CASSLARPSGYEQYF
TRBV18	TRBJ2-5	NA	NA	TGTGCCAGCTCACCAGGTCGAGGGAGGGAGACCCAGTACTTC	CASSPGRGRETQYF
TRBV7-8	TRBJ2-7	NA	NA	TGTGCCAGCAGCTTTCGGACAGATCACTACGAGCAGTACTTC	CASSFRTDHYEQYF
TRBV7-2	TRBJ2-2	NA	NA	TGTGCCAGCAGCTTATTAACTGGGGAGCTGTTTTTT	CASSLLTGELFF
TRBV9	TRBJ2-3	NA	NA	TGTGCCAGCAGCCCGAGCACAGATACGCAGTATTTT	CASSPSTDTQYF
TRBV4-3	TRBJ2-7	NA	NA	TGCGCCAGCAGCCAGGTGAGAGGGGACTACGAGCAGTACTTC	CASSQVRGDYEQYF
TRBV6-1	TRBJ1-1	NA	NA	TGTGCCAGCAGTGAAGTCCTGGGGAACACTGAAGCTTTCTTT	CASSEVLGNTEAFF
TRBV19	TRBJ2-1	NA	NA	TGTGCCAGTAGTATCTACAATGAGCAGTTCTTC	CASSIYNEQFF
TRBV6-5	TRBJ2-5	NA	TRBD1	TGTGCCAGCAGTTACCACAGGGGGCGGGAGACCCAGTACTTC	CASSYHRGRETQYF
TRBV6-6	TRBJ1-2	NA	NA	TGTGCCAGCAGCCGGGGACCGACTCACGGAGGCTACACCTTC	CASSRGPTHGGYTF
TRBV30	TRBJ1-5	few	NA	TGTGCCTGGAGCGGGGGGCGCGATCAGCCCCAGCATTTT	CAWSGGRDQPQHF
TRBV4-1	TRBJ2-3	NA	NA	TGCGCCAGCAGCCAAGATGATGGCAGCCTCGTCGGTACGCAGTATTTT	CASSQDDGSLVGTQYF
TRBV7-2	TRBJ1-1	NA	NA	TGTGCCAGCAGCACCCAATTTGGGGCGATGGGGACTGAAGCTTTCTTT	CASSTQFGAMGTEAFF
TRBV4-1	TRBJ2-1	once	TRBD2	TGCGCCAGCAAACAGCGGGAGAGATTGAATGAGCAGTTCTTC	CASKQRERLNEQFF
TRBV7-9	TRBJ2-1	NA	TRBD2	TGTGCCAGCAGCCCAGGGAGGGTGAATGAGCAGTTCTTC	CASSPGRVNEQFF
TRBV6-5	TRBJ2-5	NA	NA	TGTGCCAGCAGTCTGGATTCCTTCCAAGAGACCCAGTACTTC	CASSLDSFQETQYF
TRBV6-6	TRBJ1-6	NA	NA	TGTGCCAGCAGTTACTTTAGTGGGGATTCACCCCTCCACTTT	CASSYFSGDSPLHF
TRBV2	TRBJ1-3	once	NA	TGTGCCAGCAGTCCTGAGCGCGGGACGTACACCATATATTTT	CASSPERGTYTIYF
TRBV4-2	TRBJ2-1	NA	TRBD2	TGTGCCAGCAGCCAAAGCGGGAGAGCCTACAATGAGCAGTTCTTC	CASSQSGRAYNEQFF
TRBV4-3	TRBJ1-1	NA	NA	TGCGCCAGCAGCCAGATCAGGGTTACTGAAGCTTTCTTT	CASSQIRVTEAFF
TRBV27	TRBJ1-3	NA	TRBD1	TGTGCCAGCCGCCTCCGGGACAGGGAGTCTAGTGGGGAAAACACCATATATTTT	CASRLRDRESSGENTIYF
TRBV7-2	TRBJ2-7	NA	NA	TGTGCCAGCAGCTTAGCTAGCGAGTACGAGCAGTACTTC	CASSLASEYEQYF
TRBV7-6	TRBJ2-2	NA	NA	TGTGCCAGCAGCCCGGACAGCGGGAACACCGGGGAGCTGTTTTTT	CASSPDSGNTGELFF
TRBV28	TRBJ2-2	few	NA	TGTGCCAGCAGTTTACAGGGCCAGGCGCACACCGGGGAGCTGTTTTTT	CASSLQGQAHTGELFF
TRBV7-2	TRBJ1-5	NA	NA	TGTGCCAGCAGCTTTATTAGCCAGAGAAATCAGCCCCAGCATTTT	CASSFISQRNQPQHF
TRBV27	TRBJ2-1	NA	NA	TGTGCCAGCAGTGCCGACTCCGTTAATGAGCAGTTCTTC	CASSADSVNEQFF
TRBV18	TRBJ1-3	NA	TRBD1	TGTGCCAGCTCACTAACCGGGACAGGGGACGGTGGAAACACCATATATTTT	CASSLTGTGDGGNTIYF
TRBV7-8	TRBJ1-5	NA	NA	TGTGCCAGCAGCTTCGCAGGGAGTTCGGGCAATCAGCCCCAGCATTTT	CASSFAGSSGNQPQHF
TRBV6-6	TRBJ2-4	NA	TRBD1	TGTGCCAGCAGGACGACAGGGGGCACGAACATTCAGTACTTC	CASRTTGGTNIQYF
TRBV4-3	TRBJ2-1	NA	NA	TGCGCCAGCAGCCAAGATTCGTCTGGCAATGAGCAGTTCTTC	CASSQDSSGNEQFF
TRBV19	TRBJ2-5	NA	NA	TGTGCCAGTACCCGAACAGGGTCCAGGGAGACCCAGTACTTC	CASTRTGSRETQYF
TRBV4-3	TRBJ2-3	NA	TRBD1	TGCGCCAGCAGCTATCAGGGGGAGCCAGATACGCAGTATTTT	CASSYQGEPDTQYF
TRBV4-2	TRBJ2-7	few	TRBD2	TGTGCCAGCAGCCAAGTGCTAGCGGGATCTTTCGAGCAGTACTTC	CASSQVLAGSFEQYF
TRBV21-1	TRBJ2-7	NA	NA	TGTGCCAGCAGCCCATGGGGGCAGATTCTGGTCGAGCAGTACTTC	CASSPWGQILVEQYF
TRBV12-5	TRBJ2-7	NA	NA	TGTGCTAGTGGCACCCCCCGCAAAACTAGTTTCGCCTACGAGCAGTACTTC	CASGTPRKTSFAYEQYF
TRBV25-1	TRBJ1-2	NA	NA	TGTGCCAGCAGCATACCGGGAGAATATGGCTACACCTTC	CASSIPGEYGYTF
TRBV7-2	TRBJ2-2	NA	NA	TGTGCCAGCAGCTTATTTAAGGCCTCAGGCACCGGGGAGCTGTTTTTT	CASSLFKASGTGELFF
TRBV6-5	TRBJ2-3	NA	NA	TGTGCCAGCAGGGCGCGGGGCGAAACAGATACGCAGTATTTT	CASRARGETDTQYF
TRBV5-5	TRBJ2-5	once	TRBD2	TGTGCCAGCAGCATAGGACTAGCGGGAGAGACCCAGTACTTC	CASSIGLAGETQYF
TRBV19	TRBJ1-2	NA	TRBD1	TGTGCCAGTACTTCAACCCCCGGGACAGCTTATGGCTACACCTTC	CASTSTPGTAYGYTF
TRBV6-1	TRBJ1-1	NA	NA	TGTGCCAGCAGTGTATCAAGGGTGAACACTGAAGCTTTCTTT	CASSVSRVNTEAFF
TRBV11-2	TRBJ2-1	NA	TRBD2	TGTGCCAGCAGCTTAGTAGCGGGAGTGCCTACATTTGAGCAGTTCTTC	CASSLVAGVPTFEQFF
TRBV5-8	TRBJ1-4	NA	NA	TGTGCCAGCAGCCCGGGGTTGACAGCAGAAAATGAAAAACTGTTTTTT	CASSPGLTAENEKLFF
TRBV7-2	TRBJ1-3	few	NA	TGTGCCAGCAGCTTAAGGACTGGAAACACCATATATTTT	CASSLRTGNTIYF
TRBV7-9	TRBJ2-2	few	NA	TGTGCCAGCAGCTTATCAGGGCGGGAAACCGGGGAGCTGTTTTTT	CASSLSGRETGELFF
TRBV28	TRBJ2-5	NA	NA	TGTGCCAGCATCACGACTAGGGGCAGCAAAGAGACCCAGTACTTC	CASITTRGSKETQYF
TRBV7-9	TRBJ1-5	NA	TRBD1	TGTGCCAGCAGCCCAATCAGACAGGGGTCCTCCTTT	CASSPIRQGSSF
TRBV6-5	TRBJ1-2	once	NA	TGTGCCAGCAACCGAAACAGGGAATTTAACTATGGCTACACCTTC	CASNRNREFNYGYTF
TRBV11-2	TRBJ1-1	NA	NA	TGTGCCAGCAGTTCCACAGGGACCACTGAAGCTTTCTTT	CASSSTGTTEAFF
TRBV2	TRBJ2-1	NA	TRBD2	TGTGCCAGCAGTGGAAGACTAGCGGGATTCGATGAGCAGTTCTTC	CASSGRLAGFDEQFF
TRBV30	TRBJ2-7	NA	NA	TGTGCCTGGGGACTAGGACAGGTTATCTACGAGCAGTACTTC	CAWGLGQVIYEQYF
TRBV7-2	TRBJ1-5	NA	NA	TGTGCCAGCAGCTTGGGCCGGTCTGGGCAGCCCCAGCATTTT	CASSLGRSGQPQHF
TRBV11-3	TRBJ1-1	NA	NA	TGTGCCAGCAGCTTAGATCTAGCGTCGGACCGGAACACTGAAGCTTTCTTT	CASSLDLASDRNTEAFF